The present TCR beta chain was sequenced within a study of blood T cell repertoires in COVID-19. Looking at the study overall: Acute and convalescent COVID-19 specimens originated in the United States, Italy and Spain. From T cells, B-cell-depleted T cells, or PBMCs came the material, which was cDNA or gDNA.

Germline lookup yields CDR1 SGHRS and CDR2 YFSETQ. The CDR3 extends over 14 amino acids. With 2 bases removed from V and 2 bases from J, the gap between germline ends came to 11 bases. This clone was recorded only once. Study processing details: Amplification with reference gene primers provided the estimates of nucleated cell counts. This table comes from immunoSEQ multiplex PCR, and its TCRdb copy is limited to in-frame clones, with some not included. V and J calls and clone size come straight from that table; D and trimming were deduced from the DNA. Of 200,000 to 300,000 clones detected, roughly 84% appear once; the ten largest clones hold about 1.5%.

The chain joins TRBV5-1 to TRBJ2-7; maybe TRBD2 (6 bases). The material sequenced was peripheral blood. The TCR sequence derives from a woman aged 40 to 55 who had recovered from COVID-19. The CDR3 reads CASSLSQRAYEQYF. The CDR3 DNA is TGCGCCAGCAGCTTAAGCCAGCGGGCCTACGAGCAGTACTTC. The entire variable domain, with the rest obtained from reference TRBV5-1 and TRBJ2-7, is as follows: KAGVTQTPRYLIKTRGQQVTLSCSPISGHRSVSWYQQTPGQGLQFLFEYFSETQRNKGNFPGRFSGRQFSNSRSEMNVSTLELGDSALYLCASSLSQRAYEQYFGPGTRLTVT.